Listed here are 24 T cell receptor beta chains from one sample, sequenced in a study of blood T cells in healthy people across ages. A second roughly 7 to 11 cycle PCR used barcoded and J-beta primers. TCRdb analysed the 5' RACE reads with MiXCR anew, one entry per CDR3 protein. This sample carries 850,000 or so distinct CDR3 sequences, around 30% of them seen once, and the ten largest clones take roughly 17%. Source material: blood. Every receptor here comes from an elderly woman in good health.

In its sample, this clonotype was seen many times. The CDR3 reads CASSATYYNEQFF. The CDR3 coding sequence is TGTGCCAGCAGTGCCACGTACTACAATGAGCAGTTCTTC. The rearrangement links TRBV6-1 to TRBJ2-1; D call uncertain. The CDR3 has 13 amino acids. The germline CDR1 and CDR2 sequences are MNHNS and SASEGT. Trimming shortened V by 4 bases and J by 3 bases, and 7 bases separated the two germline ends.

This clonotype showed up many times. The V call is TRBV10-3, the J call TRBJ2-7; D is ambiguous. The germline CDR1 and CDR2 sequences are ENHRY and SYGVKD. This CDR3 contains 13 residues. Trimming left V 0 bases short and J 3 bases short, with 6 bases between. The CDR3 sequence: CAISESGGYEQYF. The CDR3 DNA is TGTGCCATCAGTGAGTCAGGCGGCTACGAGCAGTACTTC.

This clonotype was recorded at least ten times. V gene TRBV6-5 combines with J gene TRBJ2-1, with D uncertain. V was pared by 2 bases and J by 2 bases, with 7 bases between. The CDR3 runs 14 residues. The germline V gene encodes CDR1 MNHEY and CDR2 SVGAGI. Here the CDR3 reads CASSYGLPYNEQFF. Written as DNA, the CDR3 is TGTGCCAGCAGTTACGGGCTTCCCTACAATGAGCAGTTCTTC.

The table lists this clonotype with many counts. This rearrangement joins TRBV6-2 or TRBV6-3 to TRBJ2-2; D uncertain. Trimming left V 6 bases short and J 4 bases short, with 6 bases between. The CDR3 extends over 12 amino acids. The germline V gene has CDR1 MNHEY and CDR2 SVGEGT. CDR3 bases: TGTGCCAGCAGAAGGAGCACCGGGGAGCTGTTTTTT. This sequence encodes CASRRSTGELFF.

As concerns this clonotype: A much larger clone differs by one base, so this may be a read error. This chain connects TRBV12-3 or TRBV12-4 to TRBJ2-3, with 7 bases matching TRBD1. The CDR3 spans 14 residues. The CDR3 DNA reads as TGTGCCAGCAAGAGGGGGCGTAGCACAGATGCGCAGTATTTT. Its translation is CASKRGRSTDAQYF.

This clonotype was observed a few times. A much more abundant neighbour one base away suggests this may be a read error. The chain combines TRBV6-2 or TRBV6-3 with TRBJ2-1, with unresolved D. Between the trimmed V and J ends, which lost 4 bases and 4 bases, there was a span of 11 bases. Germline-derived CDR1 and CDR2 are MNHEY and SVGEGT. The CDR3 consists of 14 residues. The CDR3 region is CASSCSSRYNEQFF. The DNA of the CDR3 is TGTGCCAGCAGTTGCTCGTCCCGGTACAATGAGCAGTTCTTC.

This clonotype was recorded at least ten times. The chain has TRBV6-2 or TRBV6-3 and TRBJ2-4; possibly TRBD1 or TRBD2 for D (5 bases each). CDR1 MNHEY and CDR2 SVGEGT come from the germline V gene. The germline V and J ends were trimmed by 10 bases and 6 bases, with 16 bases remaining between them. The CDR3 covers 13 residues. In nucleotides, the CDR3 is TGTGCCATTTCCCGGGGCAGCGGAAACATTCAGTACTTC. The encoded protein is CAISRGSGNIQYF.

Regarding this clonotype: A much larger clone differs by one base, so this may be a read error. This sequence joins TRBV24-1 and TRBJ2-3, with D uncertain. This CDR3 has 14 amino acids. In germline, CDR1 is KGHDR, CDR2 SFDVKD. The V gene lost 3 bases and the J gene lost 2 bases, with 8 bases spanning the gap. Here the CDR3 reads CATSDMSATDTQYF. DNA of the CDR3: TGTGCCACCAGTGATATGAGTGCCACAGATACGCAGTATTTT.

The table lists this clonotype with a few counts. The V gene is TRBV5-1, the J gene TRBJ1-5, with 7 positions matching TRBD1. The V gene end was trimmed by 0 bases and the J gene end by 5 bases; junction bases not matched to a gene: 5. Germline CDR1 and CDR2: SGHRS and YFSETQ. This CDR3 has 15 residues. CDR3 sequence: CASSLAGTVYQPQHF. CDR3 DNA: TGCGCCAGCAGCTTGGCCGGGACAGTTTATCAGCCCCAGCATTTT.

Comment on this clonotype: Germline is not matched at one junction end, which may reflect a read error. The V call is TRBV2, the J call TRBJ1-1; a possible D gene is TRBD1 (6 bases). CDR1 and CDR2 (germline): SNHLY, FYNNEI. The CDR3 contains 14 residues. CDR3 bases: TGTGTCAGCAGTGGGCCACAGGGTAACACTGAAGCTTTCTTT. Its protein product is CVSSGPQGNTEAFF.

This clonotype showed up just a few times. The rearrangement joins TRBV30 to TRBJ1-6, with D hard to call. There are 15 residues in the CDR3. The germline CDR1 and CDR2 sequences are GTSNPN and SVGIG (reference sequence). The ends were cut back, 2 bases at V and 7 bases at J, with 15 bases in the middle. The DNA of the CDR3 is TGTGCCTGGAGTCAAACCCGGCGGTCGAATTCACCCCTCCACTTT. Its translation: CAWSQTRRSNSPLHF.

This clonotype was observed a handful of times. The CDR3 is CSVRSQLTGELFF. The CDR3, as DNA: TGCAGCGTTAGGTCGCAGCTCACCGGGGAGCTGTTTTTT. The chain employs TRBV29-1 and TRBJ2-2; D remains ambiguous. Germline V gene lookup returns CDR1 SQVTM and CDR2 ANQGSEA. The CDR3 covers 13 residues. Trimming stripped 5 bases from V and 4 bases from J, with 11 bases between.

V usage is TRBV12-3 or TRBV12-4 and J usage is TRBJ1-6; D is perhaps TRBD1 (5 bases). Trimming took 1 base from V and 10 from J, leaving 17 bases between them. CDR3 length: 16 residues. Here the CDR3 DNA reads TGTGCCAGCAGTTTAGACGGGGCCGGGGGTTCATCACCCCTCCACTTT. Protein: CASSLDGAGGSSPLHF.

The V gene is TRBV20-1, the J gene TRBJ1-2, with 10 positions matching TRBD1. CDR3 size: 15 residues. With V trimmed by 6 bases and J by 6 bases, 13 bases remained unmatched. Germline-derived CDR1 and CDR2 are DFQATT and SNEGSKA (reference sequence). The CDR3 is CSATLAGTGVNGYTF. The CDR3 coding sequence is TGCAGTGCCACTCTCGCCGGGACAGGGGTGAATGGCTACACCTTC.

The chain links TRBV3-1 to TRBJ2-7, with 10 bases identical to TRBD1. The V gene end was trimmed by 0 bases and the J gene end by 7 bases; junction bases not matched to a gene: 12. The CDR3 has 17 amino acids. Germline CDR1 LGHDT, CDR2 YNNKEL (reference sequence). As DNA, the CDR3 is TGTGCCAGCAGCCAAGATAAAAGGGACAGGGGCTCCGGGGAGCAGTACTTC. Translated: CASSQDKRDRGSGEQYF.

As for this clonotype: This is likely a read error, given that the CDR3 carries no conserved phenylalanine or tryptophan at its end. It is unclear where the CDR3 begins or ends on the DNA, so no DNA is shown, and the CDR3 is as TCRdb lists it. This chain links TRBV5-1 with TRBJ2-6. Germline lookup yields CDR1 SGHRS and CDR2 YFSETQ. The CDR3 sequence runs 14 residues, both termini included. CDR3: CASSLGSGANVLPY.

There are many counts of this clonotype. CDR3 nucleotides: TGCAGTGCTACCCCGACTAGAATCGAGACCCAGTACTTC. This encodes CSATPTRIETQYF. V usage is TRBV20-1 and J usage is TRBJ2-5; possible D gene TRBD2, 6 bases. Germline V gene sequence: CDR1 DFQATT, CDR2 SNEGSKA (reference sequence). The CDR3 is 13 amino acids. The V end was cut by 4 bases, the J end by 5 bases, with 14 bases between.

This clonotype was counted at least ten times. This rearrangement joins TRBV30 to TRBJ2-5, with 10 bases lining up with TRBD2. V dropped 3 bases and J dropped 4; count of bases not matched to a gene: 8. The CDR3 consists of 15 residues. Germline loops: CDR1 GTSNPN, CDR2 SVGIG (reference sequence). The CDR3 loop is CAWSTQRGGLETQYF. The CDR3 coding sequence is TGTGCCTGGAGCACCCAGCGGGGGGGCCTAGAGACCCAGTACTTC.

This clonotype was seen repeatedly, ten times or more. V usage is TRBV6-6 and J usage is TRBJ2-3; the match to TRBD2 covers 7 bases. The CDR3 extends over 13 amino acids. The V gene's germline CDR1 is MNHNY and CDR2 SVGAGI (reference sequence). CDR3 nucleotides: TGTGCTGTCGGGGGGATCGGCACAGATACGCAGTATTTT. Its translation: CAVGGIGTDTQYF.

This clonotype was detected many times. CDR3 nucleotides: TGTGCCAGCAGCGAAGACACGTTCTATGGCTACACCTTC. Translating it yields CASSEDTFYGYTF. V gene TRBV7-9 combines with J gene TRBJ1-2; no reliable D call. Germline V gene lookup returns CDR1 SEHNR and CDR2 FQNEAQ (reference sequence). The CDR3 has 13 amino acids. V lost 5 bases, J lost 4 bases, and 11 bases lay in between. The full variable domain, completed using reference TRBV7-9 and TRBJ1-2, is DTGVSQNPRHKITKRGQNVTFRCDPISEHNRLYWYRQTLGQGPEFLTYFQNEAQLEKSRLLSDRFSAERPKGSFSTLEIQRTEQGDSAMYLCASSEDTFYGYTFGSGTRLTVV.

This clonotype occurred a few times. The chain employs TRBV7-2 and TRBJ2-3, with 8 bases identical to TRBD2. This CDR3 has 15 residues. The J segment lost 4 bases and the V segment lost 5 bases, leaving 8 bases of the junction unmatched. Germline assignment: CDR1 SGHTA and CDR2 FQGNSA. CDR3 nucleotides: TGTGCCAGCAGCCGCGGGGGGTCGAGGGCAGATACGCAGTATTTT. Encoded protein: CASSRGGSRADTQYF.

Many counts were recorded for this clonotype. The V gene is TRBV27, the J gene TRBJ2-7; the match to TRBD2 covers 10 bases. The trim removed 6 bases at V and 3 bases at J, leaving 5 bases unmatched. Germline CDR1 is MNHEY and CDR2 is SMNVEV (reference sequence). The CDR3 is 14 residues long. CDR3 nucleotides: TGTGCCAGCAGACTAGCGGGGCCTAACTACGAGCAGTACTTC. Translated: CASRLAGPNYEQYF.

The rearrangement uses TRBV19 and TRBJ1-4; weak D call: TRBD1 (5 bases). The CDR3 extends over 15 amino acids. The germline gives CDR1 LNHDA, CDR2 SQIVND (reference sequence). V lost 5 bases, J lost 6 bases, and 16 bases lay in between. CDR3 sequence (DNA): TGTGCCAGTAGTCTTTCCAGGGTGTACGATGAAAAACTGTTTTTT. Translated: CASSLSRVYDEKLFF. Complete variable domain (other parts from reference TRBV19 and TRBJ1-4): DGGITQSPKYLFRKEGQNVTLSCEQNLNHDAMYWYRQDPGQGLRLIYYSQIVNDFQKGDIAEGYSVSREKKESFPLTVTSAQKNPTAFYLCASSLSRVYDEKLFFGSGTQLSVL.

The V gene is TRBV6-4, the J gene TRBJ2-3, with unresolved D. Trimming pared 0 bases from V and 3 bases from J, leaving 7 bases between. This CDR3 contains 14 residues. In germline, CDR1 is MRHNA, CDR2 SNTAGT. The CDR3, as DNA: TGTGCCAGCAGTGACTCGGTAGGGACAGATACGCAGTATTTT. Translation gives CASSDSVGTDTQYF.